Following are 15 T cell receptor beta chains from one sample sequenced in a study of CD8 T cells in ankylosing spondylitis. Their cognate antigens are unknown. Findings of the study overall: Seemingly characteristic of ankylosing spondylitis blood was a TCR beta motif consisting of under 10 highly homologous variants.

Via MiXCR, TCRdb re-called the 5' RACE reads, giving one row per CDR3 protein. The sample yields some 800,000 distinct CDR3 sequences, roughly 12% seen once. The sample consisted of blood, either unsorted or a sorted T cell fraction (not recorded which). These receptors were taken from a male donor with ankylosing spondylitis.

The table lists this clonotype with many counts. V gene TRBV15 combines with J gene TRBJ2-1, with D hard to call. The CDR3 is made up of 16 amino acids. From germline, CDR1 is LNHNV and CDR2 YYDKDF (reference sequence). Trimming took 5 bases from V and 0 from J, leaving 14 bases between them. CDR3: CATSDQALSSYNEQFF. The CDR3 DNA follows: TGTGCCACCAGCGATCAGGCCCTCTCCTCCTACAATGAGCAGTTCTTC.

Points on this clonotype: This may stem from a read error, because a much larger clone lies one nucleotide away. The chain combines TRBV12-3 or TRBV12-4 with TRBJ2-3; D is undetermined. This CDR3 has 14 amino acids. Trimming removed 6 bases from V and 5 bases from J, with 15 bases in between. CDR3 region: CASRKSGRRDTQYF. The CDR3 DNA is TGTGCCAGCAGGAAATCGGGCCGCAGAGATACGCAGTATTTT.

This clonotype was found a few times. V usage is TRBV20-1 and J usage is TRBJ2-2; 7 nucleotides agree with TRBD2. The CDR3 loop spans 16 amino acids. V was clipped by 3 bases and J by 0 bases; unmatched bases: 7. Germline V lookup: CDR1 DFQATT, CDR2 SNEGSKA (reference sequence). The CDR3, as DNA: TGCAGTGCTAGGATGCGGGGGAGGTCGAACACCGGGGAGCTGTTTTTT. This codes for CSARMRGRSNTGELFF.

This clonotype has just a few counts. This sequence joins TRBV20-1 and TRBJ2-1; the match to TRBD2 covers 8 bases. Germline loops: CDR1 DFQATT, CDR2 SNEGSKA (reference sequence). The length of the CDR3 is 15 residues. The J segment lost 4 bases and the V segment lost 0 bases, leaving 5 bases of the junction unmatched. In DNA, the CDR3 is TGCAGTGCTAGAGATCTAACGGGAGGGTACAATGAGCAGTTCTTC. Its translation is CSARDLTGGYNEQFF.

This clonotype came up many times. V is TRBV5-5 and J is TRBJ2-2; D is uncertain. Germline V gene sequence: CDR1 SGHKS, CDR2 YYEKEE (reference sequence). CDR3 size: 14 residues. The V and J ends lost 7 bases and 0 bases respectively, with 10 bases between them. Here the CDR3 DNA reads TGTGCCAGCTTACAGTTCGCGAACACCGGGGAGCTGTTTTTT. Its protein is CASLQFANTGELFF.

This clonotype has at least ten counts. The genes are TRBV4-2 and TRBJ2-7, with a weak D call TRBD1 (5 bases). There are 17 residues in the CDR3. The V gene lost 0 bases and the J gene lost 3 bases, with 18 bases spanning the gap. The germline V gene has CDR1 LGHNA and CDR2 YNFKEQ. CDR3 coding DNA: TGTGCCAGCAGCCAAGATCTCAGCCCGCGGCAGGGCTACGAGCAGTACTTC. This encodes CASSQDLSPRQGYEQYF.

The V and J genes are TRBV10-3 and TRBJ2-1, with 9 positions matching TRBD1. V was clipped by 4 bases and J by 8 bases; unmatched bases: 12. CDR3 length: 16 residues. Germline CDR1 and CDR2: ENHRY and SYGVKD. CDR3 coding DNA: TGTGCCATCAGTGGGGACAGGGTGGATCTTCTCCATGAGCAGTTCTTC. It encodes CAISGDRVDLLHEQFF.

The chain recombines TRBV12-3 or TRBV12-4 with TRBJ1-5, with no clear D. V was trimmed by 5 bases and J by 5 bases, leaving 7 bases between them. This CDR3 has 12 amino acids. CDR3 loop: CASSGQYQPQHF. The CDR3 DNA reads TGTGCCAGCAGTGGCCAATATCAGCCCCAGCATTTT.

The chain has TRBV7-2 and TRBJ2-1, with 8 bases identical to TRBD1. Germline V gene data show CDR1 as SGHTA and CDR2 as FQGNSA. The CDR3 spans 15 residues. V dropped 2 bases and J dropped 3; count of bases not matched to a gene: 3. CDR3 loop: CASSLSRGLYNEQFF. As DNA, the CDR3 is TGTGCCAGCAGCTTATCCAGGGGGCTCTACAATGAGCAGTTCTTC.

Many counts were recorded for this clonotype. The V and J genes are TRBV10-3 and TRBJ2-5; 12 positions agree with TRBD2. CDR3 size: 15 residues. In germline, CDR1 is ENHRY, CDR2 SYGVKD. V shed 2 bases and J 5 bases; nucleotides not matched to a gene: 3. CDR3 loop: CAISELAGGQETQYF. In DNA, the CDR3 is TGTGCCATCAGTGAGCTAGCGGGAGGGCAGGAGACCCAGTACTTC.

The genes are TRBV4-2 and TRBJ2-5; TRBD2 aligns across 7 bases. The CDR3 is 15 amino acids. The germline V gene encodes CDR1 LGHNA and CDR2 YNFKEQ. J gave up 9 bases and V 0 bases, and 10 bases lay outside the gene matches. CDR3 bases: TGTGCCAGCAGCCAAGAAACTAGCGAAGGTGTGCCCCAGTACTTC. Its translation: CASSQETSEGVPQYF.

The table lists this clonotype with many counts. The chain combines TRBV29-1 with TRBJ2-3; TRBD2 is a possible D gene (6 bases). Deletions cut 5 bases from V and 8 bases from J, with 17 bases between. Germline V gene data show CDR1 as SQVTM and CDR2 as ANQGSEA. The CDR3 is made up of 13 amino acids. The CDR3 region has the DNA TGCAGCGTTCAGGAGGGGAGGTTGGCTACGCAGTATTTT. Amino acid sequence: CSVQEGRLATQYF.

This sequence joins TRBV20-1 and TRBJ2-7, with TRBD2 matching over 7 bases. The CDR3 is made up of 13 amino acids. V gave up 3 bases and J gave up 4 bases; unmatched junction bases: 6. The germline gives CDR1 DFQATT, CDR2 SNEGSKA (reference sequence). This CDR3 reads CSASGGGRYEQYF. In DNA, the CDR3 is TGCAGTGCTAGTGGGGGGGGTAGGTACGAGCAGTACTTC.

Only a few counts were recorded for this clonotype. The chain couples TRBV24-1 to TRBJ1-5; 8 nucleotides line up with TRBD1. Germline lookup yields CDR1 KGHDR and CDR2 SFDVKD. There are 16 residues in the CDR3. The V gene end was trimmed by 3 bases and the J gene end by 7 bases; junction bases not matched to a gene: 10. CDR3 nucleotide sequence: TGTGCCACCAGTGATCCCCGACAGGGGTTTAACCAGCCCCAGCATTTT. Protein: CATSDPRQGFNQPQHF.

This clonotype showed up many times. V gene TRBV20-1 combines with J gene TRBJ2-5; the D gene is possibly TRBD2 (6 bases). Germline V lookup: CDR1 DFQATT, CDR2 SNEGSKA (reference sequence). Trimming left V 3 bases short and J 1 base short, with 12 bases between. The CDR3 has 14 residues. CDR3 residues: CSASDSGGQETQYF. Here the CDR3 DNA reads TGCAGTGCTAGTGATAGCGGAGGCCAAGAGACCCAGTACTTC.